This TCR beta chain was captured by sequencing in a study of blood T cell repertoires in COVID-19. Study background: Acute and convalescent COVID-19 specimens originated in the United States, Italy and Spain. The analysed material was cDNA or gDNA that came from T cells, B-cell-depleted T cells, or PBMCs.

Original methodology: Reference gene primers were amplified, and this amplification served to estimate nucleated cell counts. Data came from immunoSEQ multiplex PCR; TCRdb stores just in-frame clones and leaves some out. Clonal size and the V and J genes are those of that table, whereas D and trimming came from the DNA. The data contain some 260,000 clones, about four fifths of them singletons. The CDR3 loop spans 19 amino acids. The V and J ends lost 4 bases and 8 bases, in that order; junction bases with no gene match: 19. Per the germline V gene, CDR1 is SEHNR and CDR2 is FQNEAQ (reference sequence).

Sequenced sample: peripheral blood. The rearrangement uses TRBV7-9 and TRBJ1-4; TRBD1 matches 10 bases. The source is an elderly man with acute or convalescent COVID-19. The CDR3 region has the DNA TGTGCCAGCAGCTCGTTTTTGACTCCGGGACAGGGGCCAAGGGAAAAACTGTTTTTT. As protein: CASSSFLTPGQGPREKLFF. Combining the CDR3 with reference TRBV7-9 and TRBJ1-4 gives the whole variable domain DTGVSQNPRHKITKRGQNVTFRCDPISEHNRLYWYRQTLGQGPEFLTYFQNEAQLEKSRLLSDRFSAERPKGSFSTLEIQRTEQGDSAMYLCASSSFLTPGQGPREKLFFGSGTQLSVL.